The TCR beta chain described here comes from a study of CD8+ T cells in alopecia areata. The CDR3 runs 11 residues. Germline V CDR1 and CDR2: KGHSH, LQKENI. Trimming pared 3 bases from V and 1 base from J, leaving 0 bases between. Reverse transcribed after extraction, RNA yielded cDNA as the sequencing template. Method: immunoSEQ multiplex PCR; TCRdb's copy keeps in-frame clones and lacks some. The data hold about 76,000 clones, with approximately 64% observed a single time. Treatment here: oral pan-JAK inhibitor, 5-10 mg twice daily. The chain links TRBV18 to TRBJ2-5; the D is unclear. The sample was CD8+ T cells sorted from blood, taken at week 24, from a patient treated with tofacitinib. This receptor was identified in a human donor with alopecia areata. The CDR3 is CASSPQETQYF. CDR3 coding DNA: TGTGCCAGCTCACCCCAAGAGACCCAGTACTTC.